These 6 T cell receptor beta chains were all obtained from the same sample, sequenced in a study of cytotoxic CD8 clonotypes in ibrutinib-treated CLL. The assay was immunoSEQ multiplex PCR, and TCRdb's table has in-frame clones only and misses some. The sample carries about 160,000 clones, approximately 80% recorded once. This specimen was PBMCs, taken after 24 months of ibrutinib treatment. Source of these receptors: a human donor with chronic lymphocytic leukemia.

The gene calls are TRBV6-4 and TRBJ2-3, with 10 nucleotides matching TRBD2. The CDR3 extends over 15 amino acids. Germline CDR1 is MRHNA and CDR2 is SNTAGT. V was pared by 0 bases and J by 6 bases, with 3 bases of the junction left unmatched. CDR3 DNA: TGTGCCAGCAGTGACTCGACTAGCGGGCCTGATACGCAGTATTTT. It yields the protein CASSDSTSGPDTQYF.

This chain uses TRBV7-9 with TRBJ1-2, with D tentatively TRBD1 (6 bases). CDR1 and CDR2 (germline): SEHNR, FQNEAQ (reference sequence). The CDR3 length is 13 residues. V gave up 11 bases and J gave up 5 bases, with 18 bases separating them. CDR3 DNA sequence: TGTGCCGTGGACGGGGCAGGGGATTATGGCTACACCTTC. It encodes CAVDGAGDYGYTF.

This clone has just a few counts. The chain combines TRBV9 with TRBJ1-2; D unresolved. Trimming pared 0 bases from V and 5 bases from J, leaving 14 bases between. CDR3 length: 15 residues. The germline gives CDR1 SGDLS, CDR2 YYNGEE. Written as DNA, the CDR3 is TGTGCCAGCAGCGTAGCCGGGAATAGATTTTATGGCTACACCTTC. Protein: CASSVAGNRFYGYTF.

The chain has TRBV7-3 and TRBJ2-5; 7 nucleotides line up with TRBD1. In germline, CDR1 is SGHTA, CDR2 FQGTGA. The V gene end was trimmed by 5 bases and the J gene end by 1 base; junction bases not matched to a gene: 7. The CDR3 length is 15 residues. The CDR3 DNA sequence: TGTGCCAGCAGCCCAGAGGGACAGCCCCAAGAGACCCAGTACTTC. Translated, it gives CASSPEGQPQETQYF.

V usage is TRBV23-1 and J usage is TRBJ2-5; perhaps D is TRBD1 or TRBD2 (6 bases each). TRBV23-1 is reported as an ORF; its role is uncertain. Trimming left V 0 bases short and J 6 bases short, with 17 bases between. The CDR3 loop spans 16 amino acids. For the CDR3, the DNA is TGCGCCAGCAGTCAATCGTTCTTCAGGGGCGGGAAGACCCAGTACTTC. The encoded protein is CASSQSFFRGGKTQYF.

About this clone itself: Other DNA sequences in the same sample also yield this CDR3. The V gene is TRBV2, the J gene TRBJ2-1, with TRBD1 matching 12 bases. In germline, CDR1 is SNHLY, CDR2 FYNNEI. The CDR3 has 14 residues. V dropped 4 bases and J dropped 9; count of bases not matched to a gene: 4. CDR3 residues: CASSGDRGLSEQFF. The CDR3 region has the DNA TGTGCCAGCAGTGGGGACAGGGGGCTAAGTGAGCAGTTCTTC.